This record concerns one TCR beta chain sequence. Per the study methods: Using reference gene primer amplification, nucleated cell counts were estimated. Clones were read by immunoSEQ multiplex PCR, and TCRdb kept only the in-frame ones, dropping some. The DNA was the basis for D and trimming; V, J and clone size are from that table. The data show approximately 280,000 clones, over 75% seen once. The sample originates from a study of blood T cell repertoires in COVID-19. About the study: T cells, B-cell-depleted T cells, or PBMCs provided the cDNA or gDNA that served as material.

The trim removed 1 base at V and 10 bases at J, leaving 6 bases unmatched. Per germline, CDR1 SGHTA and CDR2 FQGNSA. The CDR3 is made up of 14 amino acids. The chain recombines TRBV7-2 with TRBJ2-1, with TRBD1 identical over 8 bases. The specimen sequenced was peripheral blood. This TCR was recovered from a woman aged 70-85 years with acute or convalescent COVID-19. The CDR3 reads CASSLETGGPEQFF. The CDR3 DNA sequence: TGTGCCAGCAGCTTAGAAACAGGGGGACCGGAGCAGTTCTTC.